Listed here are 2 T cell receptor beta chains from one sample, sequenced in a study of radiotherapy plus CTLA-4 blockade in lung cancer (dated by TCRdb to between 2018 and 2020). Libraries were built with the immunoSEQ multiplex PCR assay. TCRdb provides this immuneACCESS table in a form limited to in-frame rearrangements. Some clones are lacking; in checked studies, under half of them reflect an unresolved V gene, and why the rest are absent is not known. In all, the sample holds roughly 85,000 clones, and around 87% of those were seen once. Clones ranked in the top ten supply roughly 17% of the sample. Sequencing used peripheral blood, obtained from a patient treated with radiotherapy plus ipilimumab. Receptor source: a human donor with non-small cell lung cancer that progressed on radiotherapy plus ipilimumab.

A single count supports this clone. This chain links TRBV7-7 with TRBJ1-1; D is uncertain. CDR1 SSHAT and CDR2 FNYEAQ come from the germline V gene (reference sequence). This CDR3 is built from 16 residues. The V and J ends lost 2 bases and 0 bases respectively, with 13 bases between them. CDR3 sequence: CASSLCGRTMNTEAFF. CDR3 in DNA: TGTGCCAGCAGCTTATGTGGGCGAACAATGAACACTGAAGCTTTCTTT.

This rearrangement joins TRBV6-5 to TRBJ1-2, with D possibly TRBD1 on 6 matching bases. Germline V gene sequence: CDR1 MNHEY, CDR2 SVGAGI. The CDR3 consists of 16 residues. Trimming took off 2 bases at V and 2 bases at J, with 15 bases between the two ends. Written as DNA, the CDR3 is TGTGCCAGCAGTTACGGGGCGGGGGGCGCCAACTATGGCTACACCTTC. Residues: CASSYGAGGANYGYTF.